This T cell receptor beta chain was recovered during a study of early T cells in non-severe SARS-CoV-2 infection. For the study at large: Sequencing was performed on bulk RNA from unsorted whole blood, leaving chains unpaired.

Researchers tagged individual cDNA molecules with unique molecular identifiers. TCRdb fed the 5' RACE reads into MiXCR, producing one record per CDR3 protein. The sample records 45,000 to 70,000 distinct CDR3 sequences, around 10% being singletons. Deletions cut 6 bases from V and 9 bases from J, with 17 bases between. The CDR3 runs 13 residues. The germline CDR1 and CDR2 sequences are SGHAT and FQDESV (reference sequence). This clonotype came up many times. What it recognizes is unknown. Notes on the study in general: Lookups in VDJdb leaned toward anti-spike CD8 responses and missed private and CD4 specificities.

This chain joins TRBV11-1 and TRBJ2-5, with D possibly matching TRBD2 (5 bases). The sequencing sample was made of whole blood. The receptor comes from an adult who was a healthcare worker with PCR-confirmed SARS-CoV-2 infection or an uninfected control (not recorded which). CDR3 sequence (DNA): TGTGCCAGCAGACCGACCGCATCGGGATCCCAGTACTTC. Amino acid sequence: CASRPTASGSQYF.